Sequencing of this T cell receptor (beta chain) was carried out in a study of cytomegalovirus exposure and HLA in healthy donors. Across the study: Some 180 million T cells yielded some 120 million unique TCR beta sequences in earlier analysis.

Germline V gives CDR1 SGHTA, CDR2 FQGNSA. Between the trimmed V and J ends, which lost 7 bases and 9 bases, there was a span of 19 bases. This CDR3 region has 14 residues. The study ran its PCR with 60 Vbeta and 13 Jbeta primers. TCRdb's table, derived via immunoSEQ multiplex PCR, lists solely in-frame clones and lacks some. Among about 89,000 clones listed, around 77% were seen once. This sequence joins TRBV7-2 and TRBJ2-1, with a possible D match to TRBD2 (6 bases). The sample comprised PBMCs. This TCR came from a man aged 30 to 39 in good health and CMV-seronegative. CDR3 sequence reads: CASTLRGMGLEQFF. The CDR3 DNA is TGTGCCAGCACTCTACGGGGGATGGGGCTTGAGCAGTTCTTC.